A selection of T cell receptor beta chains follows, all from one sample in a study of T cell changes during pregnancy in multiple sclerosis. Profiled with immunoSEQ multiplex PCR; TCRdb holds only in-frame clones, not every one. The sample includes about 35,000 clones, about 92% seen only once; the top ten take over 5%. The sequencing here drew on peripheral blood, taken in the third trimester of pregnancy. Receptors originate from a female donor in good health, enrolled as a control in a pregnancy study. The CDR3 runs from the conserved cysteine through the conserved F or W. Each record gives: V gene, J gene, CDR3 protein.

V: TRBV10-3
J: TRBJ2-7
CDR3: CAISEHPQGVSYEQYF

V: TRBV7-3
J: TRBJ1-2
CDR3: CASSPFQGYGYTF

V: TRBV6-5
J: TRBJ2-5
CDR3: CASSSPRSAGETQYF

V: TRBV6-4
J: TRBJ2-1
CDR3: CASSDSAGGDYNEQFF

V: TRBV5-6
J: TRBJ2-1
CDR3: CAGGLAGGSYNEQFF

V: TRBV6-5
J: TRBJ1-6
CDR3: CASSYERQGANSPLHF

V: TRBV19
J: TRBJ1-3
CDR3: CASSIQGTNTIYF

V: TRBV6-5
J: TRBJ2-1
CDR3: CASIGAGAYNEQFF

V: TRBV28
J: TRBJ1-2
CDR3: CASSYRVVGYGYTF

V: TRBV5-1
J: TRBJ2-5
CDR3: CASSFTGDRETQYF

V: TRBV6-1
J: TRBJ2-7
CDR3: CASSDSGSVYEQYF

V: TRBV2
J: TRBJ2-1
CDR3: CASTSRGGGNWGEQFF

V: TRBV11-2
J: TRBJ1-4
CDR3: CASSLVGGNEKLFF

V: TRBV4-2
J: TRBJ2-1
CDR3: CASSQDITYNEQFF

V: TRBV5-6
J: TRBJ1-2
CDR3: CASSSTGAENYGYTF

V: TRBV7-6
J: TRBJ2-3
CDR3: CASSLAGPRDTQYF

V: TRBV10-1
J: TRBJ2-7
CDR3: CASSGPRSSYEQYF

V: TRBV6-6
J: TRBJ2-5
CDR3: CASRSGTQGETQYF

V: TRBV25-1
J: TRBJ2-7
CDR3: CASSELAGVVDEQYF

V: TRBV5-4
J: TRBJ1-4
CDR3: CASSLEGVNNEKLFF

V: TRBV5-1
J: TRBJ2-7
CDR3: CASTKGQGRGGSYEQYF